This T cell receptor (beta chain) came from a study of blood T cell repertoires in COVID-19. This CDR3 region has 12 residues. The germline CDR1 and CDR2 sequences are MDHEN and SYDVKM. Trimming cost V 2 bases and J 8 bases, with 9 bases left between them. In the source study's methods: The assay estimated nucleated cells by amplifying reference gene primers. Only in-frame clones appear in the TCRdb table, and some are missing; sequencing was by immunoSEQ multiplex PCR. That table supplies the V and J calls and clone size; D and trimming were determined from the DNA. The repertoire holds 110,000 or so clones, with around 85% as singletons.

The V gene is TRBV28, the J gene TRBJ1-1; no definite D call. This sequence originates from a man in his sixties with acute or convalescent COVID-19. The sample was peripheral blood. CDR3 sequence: CASSLGQREAFF. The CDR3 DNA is TGTGCCAGCAGTTTAGGTCAGCGAGAAGCTTTCTTT. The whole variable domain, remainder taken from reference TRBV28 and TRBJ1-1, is DVKVTQSSRYLVKRTGEKVFLECVQDMDHENMFWYRQDPGLGLRLIYFSYDVKMKEKGDIPEGYSVSREKKERFSLILESASTNQTSMYLCASSLGQREAFFGQGTRLTVV.